This entry lists 26 T cell receptor beta chains sequenced from one sample in a study of vaccination and CD4 T cells after COVID-19 (dated by TCRdb to 2021 to 2024). For these receptors, no antigen is known. The meaning of the sample's treatment or condition label: roughly 10-day PBMC culture with coronavirus spike peptide pools or control peptides (ViraFEST assay). Libraries were constructed by PCR. TCRdb lists the instrument as Illumina iSeq 100. At the Johns Hopkins FTIC core, DNA from the cultured CD4+ T cells underwent TCR sequencing with the Oncomine TCR Beta short-read assay. In TCRdb, the public reads were trimmed at Q25 with fastp and aligned with MiXCR, with productive beta chains retained. Each entry merges the rows of one CDR3 protein and shows their most common DNA and genes. The sample table records fewer than 25,000 distinct CDR3 sequences; about 44% of these occur just once. The ten largest clones add up to approximately 5% of the sample.

The sample taken for sequencing was CD4+ T cells from blood, cultured in vitro. The receptors shown here come from a human donor who had recovered from COVID-19.

The chain has TRBV15 and TRBJ1-2; unclear D gene. The CDR3 contains 14 residues. From germline, CDR1 is LNHNV and CDR2 YYDKDF (reference sequence). With 0 bases removed from V and 3 bases from J, the gap between germline ends came to 8 bases. The CDR3 sequence: CATSRDYGDYGYTF. CDR3 nucleotides: TGTGCCACCAGCAGAGATTACGGAGACTATGGCTACACCTTC.

The gene calls are TRBV20-1 and TRBJ2-7; 8 bases are a match to TRBD2. Germline loops: CDR1 DFQATT, CDR2 SNEGSKA (reference sequence). The CDR3 covers 14 residues. The trim removed 4 bases at V and 8 bases at J, leaving 13 bases unmatched. DNA of the CDR3: TGCAGTGCTACCTTTTTCCAGCGGGAGTCAAAGCAGTACTTC. Its translation: CSATFFQRESKQYF.

This clonotype was seen more than once but under ten times. The chain links TRBV15 to TRBJ1-3; D remains unclear. There are 16 residues in the CDR3. Trimming took 0 bases from V and 0 from J, leaving 9 bases between them. In germline, CDR1 is LNHNV, CDR2 YYDKDF (reference sequence). This CDR3 is CATSRDRDFSGNTIYF. CDR3 coding DNA: TGTGCCACCAGCAGAGATCGCGATTTCTCTGGAAACACCATATATTTT.

The rearrangement joins TRBV20-1 to TRBJ1-1; D gene unclear. The germline V and J ends were trimmed by 4 bases and 2 bases, with 11 bases remaining between them. CDR1 and CDR2 from the germline V gene are DFQATT and SNEGSKA (reference sequence). The CDR3 totals 13 residues. CDR3 in DNA: TGCAGTGCTATTACCCAGGCCAACACTGAAGCTTTCTTT. Translation gives CSAITQANTEAFF.

The rearrangement links TRBV7-9 to TRBJ2-3; the D gene is possibly TRBD1 (6 bases). The germline CDR1 and CDR2 sequences are SEHNR and FQNEAQ (reference sequence). The CDR3 runs 16 residues. Trimming shortened V by 0 bases and J by 4 bases, and 14 bases separated the two germline ends. The CDR3 sequence is CASSLAQGMVADTQYF. Written as DNA, the CDR3 is TGTGCCAGCAGCTTAGCGCAGGGGATGGTCGCAGATACGCAGTATTTT.

This clonotype was found once. The genes are TRBV5-1 and TRBJ2-1; 11 nucleotides align to TRBD2. The CDR3 extends over 15 amino acids. The germline gives CDR1 SGHRS, CDR2 YFSETQ. V trimming: 2 bases; J trimming: 7 bases; junction bases outside the gene matches: 5. The CDR3 loop reads CASSLLAGVENEQFF. The CDR3 DNA is TGCGCCAGCAGCTTACTAGCGGGAGTTGAGAATGAGCAGTTCTTC.

This clonotype has only a few counts. For the CDR3, the DNA is TGTGCCAGCAGCTTAGACAGGGCGGCTGAAGCTTTCTTT. As protein: CASSLDRAAEAFF. The genes are TRBV11-2 and TRBJ1-1, with a weak D call TRBD1 (5 bases). Germline CDR1 SGHAT, CDR2 FQNNGV. CDR3 length equals 13 residues. The ends were cut back, 0 bases at V and 6 bases at J, with 8 bases in the middle.

This clonotype was recorded once. The V and J genes are TRBV7-8 and TRBJ2-7, with D tentatively TRBD1 (6 bases). This CDR3 is built from 15 residues. With 2 bases removed from V and 0 bases from J, the gap between germline ends came to 11 bases. The germline V gene has CDR1 SGHVS and CDR2 FQNEAQ. This CDR3 is CASSLTGWNSYEQYF. CDR3 DNA sequence: TGTGCCAGCAGCTTAACAGGGTGGAACTCCTACGAGCAGTACTTC.

The table lists this clonotype with a few counts. The chain employs TRBV28 and TRBJ2-7, with TRBD2 identical over 9 bases. CDR1 is MDHEN, CDR2 SYDVKM, per germline. The CDR3 spans 15 residues. The V and J ends lost 3 bases and 1 base, in that order; junction bases with no gene match: 4. CDR3 in DNA: TGTGCCAGCAGTTTGGGCCTAGCGGGGTCCTACGAGCAGTACTTC. Protein product: CASSLGLAGSYEQYF.

The chain has TRBV20-1 and TRBJ2-5; the match to TRBD2 covers 8 bases. The CDR3 length is 14 residues. From germline, CDR1 is DFQATT and CDR2 SNEGSKA (reference sequence). V lost 4 bases, J lost 2 bases, and 6 bases stayed unmatched. The CDR3 nucleotides are TGCAGTGCTAACAGCGGGAGTAGACAAGAGACCCAGTACTTC. Its protein product is CSANSGSRQETQYF.

The sample holds a few counts of this clonotype. This chain links TRBV5-1 with TRBJ1-1, with 7 bases identical to TRBD1. The germline gives CDR1 SGHRS, CDR2 YFSETQ. V lost 3 bases to trimming and J lost 10 bases; unmatched junction nucleotides: 12. This CDR3 has 14 residues. The CDR3 DNA reads TGCGCCAGCAGCTCCGAGGGGGCACCGGATGGAGCTTTCTTT. This encodes CASSSEGAPDGAFF.

The chain is built from TRBV12-3 or TRBV12-4 and TRBJ1-5, with D possibly TRBD1 on 5 matching bases. Trimming cost V 2 bases and J 5 bases, with 7 bases left between them. CDR3 length: 13 residues. The CDR3 nucleotides read TGTGCCAGCAGTTTAATACAGGATCAGCCCCAGCATTTT. Amino acids: CASSLIQDQPQHF.

This clonotype occurred a few times. This rearrangement joins TRBV20-1 to TRBJ1-3; D possibly corresponds to TRBD1 (5 bases). The CDR3 covers 14 residues. V lost 6 bases and J lost 3, with 15 bases in between. Germline V gives CDR1 DFQATT, CDR2 SNEGSKA (reference sequence). The CDR3 nucleotides read TGCAGTGCAATCCTCCAGGGAGGTGGAAACACCATATATTTT. Its translation: CSAILQGGGNTIYF.

This clonotype was detected only a few times. V is TRBV6-2 or TRBV6-3 and J is TRBJ2-5; D could derive from TRBD1 or TRBD2 (5 bases each). The V gene lost 7 bases and the J gene lost 6 bases, with 15 bases spanning the gap. This CDR3 has 13 amino acids. The V gene's germline CDR1 is MNHEY and CDR2 SVGEGT. CDR3 region: CASIQGGGKTQYF. The CDR3 DNA reads TGTGCCAGCATCCAGGGTGGGGGAAAGACCCAGTACTTC.

This chain connects TRBV20-1 to TRBJ2-3; TRBD2 is a possible D gene (6 bases). CDR3 length: 15 residues. V dropped 3 bases and J dropped 8 bases, with 21 bases sitting between them. Germline V gives CDR1 DFQATT, CDR2 SNEGSKA (reference sequence). The chain's CDR3 is CSARAGPAGIVTQYF. CDR3 DNA: TGCAGTGCTAGGGCGGGGCCCGCTGGGATTGTTACGCAGTATTTT.

This clonotype was seen only a few times. The genes are TRBV20-1 and TRBJ1-5; 7 nucleotides align to TRBD1. Germline CDR1 is DFQATT and CDR2 is SNEGSKA (reference sequence). The CDR3 loop spans 15 amino acids. Trimming removed 3 bases from V and 4 bases from J; junction bases left unmatched: 9. CDR3 protein: CSARGEGAGNQPQHF. The CDR3 bases are TGCAGTGCTAGGGGGGAGGGGGCTGGAAATCAGCCCCAGCATTTT.

This clonotype was counted a few times. The V gene is TRBV20-1, the J gene TRBJ2-7; no definite D call. Germline V CDR1 and CDR2: DFQATT, SNEGSKA (reference sequence). The ends were cut back, 5 bases at V and 9 bases at J, with 11 bases in the middle. The CDR3 has 10 amino acids. CDR3 nucleotides: TGCAGTGCTCCCTCCTGGCGGCAGTACTTC. Translated: CSAPSWRQYF.

The V gene is TRBV7-3, the J gene TRBJ2-7; D ambiguous. This CDR3 region has 13 residues. Germline CDR1 and CDR2: SGHTA and FQGTGA. V lost 3 bases, J lost 1 base, and 7 bases lay in between. The CDR3 sequence is CASSFKGSYEQYF. In DNA, the CDR3 is TGTGCCAGCAGCTTTAAGGGTTCCTACGAGCAGTACTTC.

J is TRBJ2-2 and V is TRBV24-1; D uncertain. Germline V gives CDR1 KGHDR, CDR2 SFDVKD. Trimming removed 3 bases at V and 0 bases at J, with 10 bases between. This CDR3 is built from 16 residues. Here the CDR3 reads CATSDAAFANTGELFF. The CDR3 DNA reads TGTGCCACCAGTGATGCAGCGTTCGCGAACACCGGGGAGCTGTTTTTT.

This clonotype has just a few counts. This chain uses TRBV5-1 with TRBJ1-2; TRBD1 aligns across 12 bases. V shed 0 bases and J 2 bases; nucleotides not matched to a gene: 5. Germline V gives CDR1 SGHRS, CDR2 YFSETQ. This CDR3 region has 17 residues. CDR3 protein: CASSLDSGTGGNYGYTF. CDR3 nucleotide sequence: TGCGCCAGCAGCTTGGACTCCGGGACAGGGGGCAACTATGGCTACACCTTC. Together with reference TRBV5-1 and TRBJ1-2, the CDR3 gives the full variable domain: KAGVTQTPRYLIKTRGQQVTLSCSPISGHRSVSWYQQTPGQGLQFLFEYFSETQRNKGNFPGRFSGRQFSNSRSEMNVSTLELGDSALYLCASSLDSGTGGNYGYTFGSGTRLTVV.

This clonotype was seen a few times. The rearrangement links TRBV24-1 to TRBJ2-5; 7 bases are shared with TRBD1. Germline lookup yields CDR1 KGHDR and CDR2 SFDVKD. The CDR3 contains 15 residues. Trimming cost V 3 bases and J 5 bases; bases outside gene matches: 8. The CDR3 nucleotides read TGTGCCACCAGTGATCCGTCCCGGGACAGTGAGACCCAGTACTTC. This translates into CATSDPSRDSETQYF.

The chain combines TRBV27 with TRBJ1-3, with 7 nucleotides matching TRBD1. The V gene's germline CDR1 is MNHEY and CDR2 SMNVEV (reference sequence). V was pared by 6 bases and J by 0 bases, with 5 bases of the junction left unmatched. The CDR3 contains 15 residues. Written as DNA, the CDR3 is TGTGCCAGCAGCAGGACAGGCCTCTCTGGAAACACCATATATTTT. Protein: CASSRTGLSGNTIYF.

The chain combines TRBV11-3 with TRBJ1-6, with TRBD1 matching 7 bases. The J segment lost 4 bases and the V segment lost 5 bases, leaving 8 bases of the junction unmatched. The CDR3 contains 16 residues. Germline V gene sequence: CDR1 SGHNT, CDR2 YENEEA. CDR3 in DNA: TGTGCCAGCAGCCCGGGACAGATCCCTTATAATTCACCCCTCCACTTT. Translating it yields CASSPGQIPYNSPLHF.

The chain carries TRBV18 and TRBJ1-1, with D perhaps matching TRBD1 (6 bases). The CDR3 loop spans 18 amino acids. Trimming removed 0 bases at V and 0 bases at J, with 17 bases between. CDR1 KGHSH and CDR2 LQKENI come from the germline V gene. Here the CDR3 reads CASSPPRGEGHLNTEAFF. CDR3 nucleotides: TGTGCCAGCTCACCACCCCGGGGGGAGGGACACTTGAACACTGAAGCTTTCTTT. The entire variable domain, with the rest obtained from reference TRBV18 and TRBJ1-1, is as follows: NAGVMQNPRHLVRRRGQEARLRCSPMKGHSHVYWYRQLPEEGLKFMVYLQKENIIDESGMPKERFSAEFPKEGPSILRIQQVVRGDSAAYFCASSPPRGEGHLNTEAFFGQGTRLTVV.

This clonotype was observed a handful of times. The rearrangement links TRBV27 to TRBJ1-2; 9 bases match TRBD1. V was pared by 5 bases and J by 8 bases, with 9 bases of the junction left unmatched. The CDR3 totals 14 residues. Germline CDR1 reads MNHEY; CDR2 reads SMNVEV (reference sequence). Here the CDR3 reads CASSQQGAPSGYTF. In DNA form, the CDR3 reads TGTGCCAGCAGTCAACAGGGGGCGCCATCCGGCTACACCTTC.

The genes are TRBV5-4 and TRBJ2-1; the match to TRBD2 covers 13 bases. There are 15 residues in the CDR3. Germline CDR1 is SGHNT and CDR2 is YYREEE (reference sequence). V shed 3 bases and J 11 bases; nucleotides not matched to a gene: 8. CDR3: CASSSGTSGDTKQFF. DNA of the CDR3: TGTGCCAGCAGCTCAGGGACTAGCGGGGATACCAAGCAGTTCTTC.